These 7 T cell receptor beta chains were sequenced from one sample in a study of monozygotic twins with inflammatory bowel disease. TCRdb re-called the 5' RACE reads, yielding one record per CDR3 amino acid sequence without DNA. In all, the sample yields tens of thousands of distinct CDR3 sequences. The sequenced sample consisted of blood. These receptors came from a human donor with ulcerative colitis or Crohn's disease, or a healthy co-twin of an affected twin (not recorded which).

The chain is built from TRBV5-4 and TRBJ2-5; TCRdb's D call of TRBD1 is untestable without DNA. Germline CDR1 SGHNT, CDR2 YYREEE (reference sequence). The CDR3 covers 15 residues. CDR3 amino acids: CASSLPRESQETQYF. Based on the CDR3 plus reference TRBV5-4 and TRBJ2-5, the full variable domain is ETGVTQSPTHLIKTRGQQVTLRCSSQSGHNTVSWYQQALGQGPQFIFQYYREEENGRGNFPPRFSGLQFPNYSSELNVNALELDDSALYLCASSLPRESQETQYFGPGTRLLVL.

The V call is TRBV11-2, the J call TRBJ2-1. Germline V lookup: CDR1 SGHAT, CDR2 FQNNGV. The CDR3 consists of 12 residues. CDR3 region: CASSLDRYEQFF.

J is TRBJ1-1 and V is TRBV20-1; lacking DNA, the TRBD1 call made by TCRdb goes unchecked. Germline CDR1 is DFQATT and CDR2 is SNEGSKA (reference sequence). The CDR3 is made up of 14 amino acids. Here the CDR3 reads CGARDSSLNTEAFF.

The chain's CDR3 is CASSLSQSYGYTF. The chain carries TRBV11-2 and TRBJ1-2; the D gene TCRdb calls, TRBD1, cannot be checked with no DNA. This CDR3 has 13 amino acids. Germline V gives CDR1 SGHAT, CDR2 FQNNGV.

CDR3 protein: CASSFQGANTGELFF. The chain has TRBV5-1 and TRBJ2-2; the D gene TCRdb calls, TRBD1, cannot be checked with no DNA. Germline CDR1 and CDR2: SGHRS and YFSETQ. The CDR3 spans 15 residues.

The gene calls are TRBV25-1 and TRBJ2-3; TCRdb lists TRBD1, though no DNA is available to test this call. In germline, CDR1 is MGHDK, CDR2 SYGVNS. This CDR3 has 14 residues. The CDR3 region is CASRGVLETDTQYF.

V gene TRBV5-1 combines with J gene TRBJ2-7. Germline V gene lookup returns CDR1 SGHRS and CDR2 YFSETQ. The length of the CDR3 is 13 residues. The CDR3 region is CASSSETTYEQYF.